Listed here are 5 T cell receptor beta chains from one sample, sequenced in a study of neurological immune-mediated disorders. MiXCR, run by TCRdb on the 5' RACE reads, gives a single entry per CDR3 protein. Of some 41,000 distinct CDR3 sequences in the sample, more than 14% were seen once. Source material: CD4+ T cells from blood. The receptors shown here come from a woman aged 55 to 70 with HTLV-1-associated myelopathy (HAM/TSP).

The sample holds many counts of this clonotype. The chain has TRBV3-1 and TRBJ2-7; D not resolved. Trimming took 1 base from V and 3 from J, leaving 16 bases between them. This CDR3 comprises 16 residues. CDR1 and CDR2 (germline): LGHDT, YNNKEL (reference sequence). CDR3 loop: CASSQGASGPVYEQYF. CDR3 in DNA: TGTGCCAGCAGCCAAGGGGCCTCAGGACCGGTCTACGAGCAGTACTTC.

This clonotype appeared many times. J is TRBJ1-5 and V is TRBV4-1; unclear D gene. Trimming took off 3 bases at V and 7 bases at J, with 13 bases between the two ends. This CDR3 region has 14 residues. Germline values: CDR1 MGHRA, CDR2 YSYEKL. CDR3 loop: CASSHDTDVQPQHF. CDR3 in DNA: TGCGCCAGCAGCCACGATACAGACGTCCAGCCCCAGCATTTT.

The table lists this clonotype with many counts. This rearrangement joins TRBV6-5 to TRBJ2-3, with D uncertain. V dropped 4 bases and J dropped 1 base, with 9 bases sitting between them. CDR1 is MNHEY, CDR2 SVGAGI, per germline. There are 14 residues in the CDR3. The CDR3 here is CASSSSVGTDTQYF. CDR3 nucleotides: TGTGCCAGCAGTTCCTCGGTGGGCACAGATACGCAGTATTTT.

The sample holds many counts of this clonotype. V usage is TRBV4-2 and J usage is TRBJ2-7; 10 nucleotides line up with TRBD2. Germline V lookup: CDR1 LGHNA, CDR2 YNFKEQ. The trim removed 4 bases at V and 4 bases at J, leaving 4 bases unmatched. The CDR3 has 14 residues. The DNA of the CDR3 is TGTGCCAGCAGCCTAGGACTAGCGGAATACGAGCAGTACTTC. Its protein is CASSLGLAEYEQYF.

This clonotype showed up many times. The chain uses TRBV14 and TRBJ1-5; D gene unclear. This CDR3 has 13 amino acids. V gave up 2 bases and J gave up 11 bases, with 13 bases separating them. Germline CDR1 SGHDN, CDR2 FVKESK. As DNA, the CDR3 is TGTGCCAGCAGCCAAACCCACCGGACGTCCCAGCATTTT. This sequence encodes CASSQTHRTSQHF.